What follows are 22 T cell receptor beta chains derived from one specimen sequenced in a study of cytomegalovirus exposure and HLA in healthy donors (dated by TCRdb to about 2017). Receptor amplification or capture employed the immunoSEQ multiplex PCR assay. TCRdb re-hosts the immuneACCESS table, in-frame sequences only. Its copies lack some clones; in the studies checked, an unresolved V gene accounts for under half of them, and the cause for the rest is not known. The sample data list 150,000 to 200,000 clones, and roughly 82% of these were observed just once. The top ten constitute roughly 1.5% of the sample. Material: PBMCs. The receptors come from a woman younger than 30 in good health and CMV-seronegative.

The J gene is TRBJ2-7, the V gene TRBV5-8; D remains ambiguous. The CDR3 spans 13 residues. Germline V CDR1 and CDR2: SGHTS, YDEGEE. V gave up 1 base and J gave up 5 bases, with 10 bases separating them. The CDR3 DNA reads TGTGCCAGCAGCTTGATACTCCCGGACGAGCAGTACTTC. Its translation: CASSLILPDEQYF.

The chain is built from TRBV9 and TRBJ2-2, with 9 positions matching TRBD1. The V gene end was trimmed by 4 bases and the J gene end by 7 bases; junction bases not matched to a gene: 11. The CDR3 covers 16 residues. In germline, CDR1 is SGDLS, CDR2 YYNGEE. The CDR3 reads CASSRRGQGSIGELFF. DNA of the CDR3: TGTGCCAGCAGCAGGAGGGGACAGGGATCGATCGGGGAGCTGTTTTTT.

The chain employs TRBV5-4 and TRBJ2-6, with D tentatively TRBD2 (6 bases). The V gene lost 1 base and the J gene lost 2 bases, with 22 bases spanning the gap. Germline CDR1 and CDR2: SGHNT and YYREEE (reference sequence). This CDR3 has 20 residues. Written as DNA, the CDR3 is TGTGCCAGCAGCTTGTATCTTGGGGCAGGAGGGTTCCCTGGGGCCAACGTCCTGACTTTC. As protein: CASSLYLGAGGFPGANVLTF.

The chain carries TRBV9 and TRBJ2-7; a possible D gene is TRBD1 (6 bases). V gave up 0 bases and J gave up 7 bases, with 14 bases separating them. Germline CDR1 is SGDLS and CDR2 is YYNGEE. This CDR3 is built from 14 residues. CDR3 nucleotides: TGTGCCAGCAGCGTAGCTTTGGGGGCCAGGGAGCAGTACTTC. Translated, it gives CASSVALGAREQYF.

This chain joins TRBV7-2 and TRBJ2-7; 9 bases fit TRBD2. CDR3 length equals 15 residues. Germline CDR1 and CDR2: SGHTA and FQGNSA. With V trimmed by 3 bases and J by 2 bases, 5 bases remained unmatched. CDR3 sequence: CASSFLAGSPYEQYF. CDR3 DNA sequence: TGTGCCAGCAGCTTCCTAGCGGGGAGCCCCTACGAGCAGTACTTC.

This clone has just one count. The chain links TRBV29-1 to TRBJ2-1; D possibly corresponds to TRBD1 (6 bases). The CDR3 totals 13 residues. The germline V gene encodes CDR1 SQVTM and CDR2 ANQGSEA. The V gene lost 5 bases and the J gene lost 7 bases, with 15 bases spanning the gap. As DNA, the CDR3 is TGCAGCGTTCTCCCGGGACAACGAAATGAGCAGTTCTTC. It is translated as CSVLPGQRNEQFF.

CDR3 residues: CASSEGGLAGGVWQADTQYF. In DNA, the CDR3 is TGTGCCAGCAGTGAAGGCGGACTAGCGGGGGGGGTTTGGCAAGCAGATACGCAGTATTTT. The chain joins TRBV2 to TRBJ2-3, with 15 bases fitting TRBD2. The length of the CDR3 is 20 residues. The J segment lost 4 bases and the V segment lost 1 base, leaving 12 bases of the junction unmatched. Germline CDR1 SNHLY, CDR2 FYNNEI.

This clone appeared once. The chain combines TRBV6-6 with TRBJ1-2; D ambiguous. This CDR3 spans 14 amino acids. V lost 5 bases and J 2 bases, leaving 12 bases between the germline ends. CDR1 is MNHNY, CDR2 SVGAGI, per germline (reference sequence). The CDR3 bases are TGTGCCAGCAGTCCTAGTGGAGGGAACTATGGCTACACCTTC. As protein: CASSPSGGNYGYTF.

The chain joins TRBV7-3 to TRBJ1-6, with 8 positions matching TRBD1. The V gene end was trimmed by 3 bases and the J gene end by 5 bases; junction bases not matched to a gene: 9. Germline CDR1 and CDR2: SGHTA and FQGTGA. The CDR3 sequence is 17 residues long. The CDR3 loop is CASSFTPTGVNNSPLHF. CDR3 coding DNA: TGTGCCAGCAGCTTCACCCCGACAGGGGTGAATAATTCACCCCTCCACTTT.

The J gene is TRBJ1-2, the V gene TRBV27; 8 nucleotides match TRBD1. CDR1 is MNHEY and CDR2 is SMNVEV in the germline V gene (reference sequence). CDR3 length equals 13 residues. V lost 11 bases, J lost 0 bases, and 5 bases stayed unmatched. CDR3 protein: CAARQGPNYGYTF. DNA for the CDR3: TGTGCCGCCCGACAGGGGCCTAACTATGGCTACACCTTC.

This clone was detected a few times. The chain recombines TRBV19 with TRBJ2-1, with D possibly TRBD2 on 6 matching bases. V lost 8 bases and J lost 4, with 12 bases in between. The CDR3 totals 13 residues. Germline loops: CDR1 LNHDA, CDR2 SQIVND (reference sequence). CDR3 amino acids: CASCAGPYNEQFF. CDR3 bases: TGTGCCAGTTGTGCGGGGCCATACAATGAGCAGTTCTTC. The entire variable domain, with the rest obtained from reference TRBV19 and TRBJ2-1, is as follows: DGGITQSPKYLFRKEGQNVTLSCEQNLNHDAMYWYRQDPGQGLRLIYYSQIVNDFQKGDIAEGYSVSREKKESFPLTVTSAQKNPTAFYLCASCAGPYNEQFFGPGTRLTVL.

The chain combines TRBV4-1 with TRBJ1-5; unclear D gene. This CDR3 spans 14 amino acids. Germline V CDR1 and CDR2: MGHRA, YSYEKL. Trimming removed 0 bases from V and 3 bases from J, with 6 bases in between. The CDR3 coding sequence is TGCGCCAGCAGCCAAGAACGGTACAATCAGCCCCAGCATTTT. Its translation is CASSQERYNQPQHF.

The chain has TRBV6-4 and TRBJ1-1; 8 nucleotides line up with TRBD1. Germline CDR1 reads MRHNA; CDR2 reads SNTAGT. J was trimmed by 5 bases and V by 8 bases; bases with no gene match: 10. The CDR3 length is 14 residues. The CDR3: CASSERTGQTEAFF. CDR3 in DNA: TGTGCCAGCTCAGAAAGGACAGGGCAAACTGAAGCTTTCTTT.

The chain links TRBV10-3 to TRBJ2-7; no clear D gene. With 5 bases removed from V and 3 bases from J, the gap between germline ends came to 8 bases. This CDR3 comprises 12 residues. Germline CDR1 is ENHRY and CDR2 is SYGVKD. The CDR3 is CAISTQNYEQYF. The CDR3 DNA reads TGTGCCATCAGTACGCAGAACTACGAGCAGTACTTC.

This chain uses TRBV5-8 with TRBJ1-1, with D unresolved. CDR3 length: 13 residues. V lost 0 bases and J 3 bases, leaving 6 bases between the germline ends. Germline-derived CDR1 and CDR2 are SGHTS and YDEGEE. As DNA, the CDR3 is TGTGCCAGCAGCTTGGGCGGGGACACTGAAGCTTTCTTT. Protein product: CASSLGGDTEAFF.

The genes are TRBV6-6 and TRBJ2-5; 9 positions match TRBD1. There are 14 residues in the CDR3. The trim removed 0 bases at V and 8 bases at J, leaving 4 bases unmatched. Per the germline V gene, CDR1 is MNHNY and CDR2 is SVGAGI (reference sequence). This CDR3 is CASSYSGTGITQYF. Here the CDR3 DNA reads TGTGCCAGCAGTTACTCCGGGACAGGGATTACCCAGTACTTC.

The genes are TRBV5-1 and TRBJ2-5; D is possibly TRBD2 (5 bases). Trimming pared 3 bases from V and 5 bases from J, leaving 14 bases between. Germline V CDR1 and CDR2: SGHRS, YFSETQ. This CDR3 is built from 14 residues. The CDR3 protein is CASSSTRELETQYF. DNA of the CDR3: TGCGCCAGCAGCTCCACTAGAGAGCTGGAGACCCAGTACTTC.

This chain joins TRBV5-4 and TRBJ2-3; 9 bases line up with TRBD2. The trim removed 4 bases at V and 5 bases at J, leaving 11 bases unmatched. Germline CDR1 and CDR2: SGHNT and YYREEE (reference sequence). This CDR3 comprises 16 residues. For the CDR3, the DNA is TGTGCCAGCAGCGCCGGACTAGCGCGTTGGGGAGATACGCAGTATTTT. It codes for CASSAGLARWGDTQYF.

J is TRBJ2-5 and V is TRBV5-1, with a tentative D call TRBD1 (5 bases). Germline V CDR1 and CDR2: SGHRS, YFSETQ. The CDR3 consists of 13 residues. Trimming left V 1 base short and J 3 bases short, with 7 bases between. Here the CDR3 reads CASSLLGEETQYF. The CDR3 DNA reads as TGCGCCAGCAGCTTGCTAGGGGAAGAGACCCAGTACTTC.

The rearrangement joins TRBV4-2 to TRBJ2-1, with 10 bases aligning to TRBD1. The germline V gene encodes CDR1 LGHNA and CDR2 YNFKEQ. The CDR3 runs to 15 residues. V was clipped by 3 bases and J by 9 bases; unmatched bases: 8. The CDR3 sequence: CASSHSDRGLVEQFF. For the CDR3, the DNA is TGTGCCAGCAGCCACTCAGACAGGGGGCTGGTTGAGCAGTTCTTC.

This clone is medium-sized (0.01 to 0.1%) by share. CDR3 residues: CASSQDSGGAYEQYF. CDR3 coding DNA: TGTGCCAGCAGCCAAGATAGCGGGGGGGCCTACGAGCAGTACTTC. This chain connects TRBV4-2 to TRBJ2-7; 11 bases line up with TRBD2. V lost 0 bases and J lost 2; bases outside the gene matches: 0. Germline V lookup: CDR1 LGHNA, CDR2 YNFKEQ. The CDR3 totals 15 residues.

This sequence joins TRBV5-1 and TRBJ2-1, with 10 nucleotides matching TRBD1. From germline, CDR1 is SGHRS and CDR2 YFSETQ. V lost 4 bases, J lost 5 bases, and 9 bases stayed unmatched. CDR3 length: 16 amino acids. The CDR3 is CASSPQGDRGNNEQFF. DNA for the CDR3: TGCGCCAGCAGCCCTCAGGGGGACAGGGGTAACAATGAGCAGTTCTTC.